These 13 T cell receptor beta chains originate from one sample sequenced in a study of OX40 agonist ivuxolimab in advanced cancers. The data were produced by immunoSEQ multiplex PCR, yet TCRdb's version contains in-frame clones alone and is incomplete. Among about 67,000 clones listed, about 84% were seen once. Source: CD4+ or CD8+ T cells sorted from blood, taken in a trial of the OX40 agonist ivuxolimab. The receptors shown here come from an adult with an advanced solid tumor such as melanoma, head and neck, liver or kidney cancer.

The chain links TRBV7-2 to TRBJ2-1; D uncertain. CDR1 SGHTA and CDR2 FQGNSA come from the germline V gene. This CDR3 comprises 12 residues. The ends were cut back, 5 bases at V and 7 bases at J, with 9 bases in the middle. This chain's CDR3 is CASSQKGNEQFF. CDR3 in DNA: TGTGCCAGCAGCCAAAAAGGGAATGAGCAGTTCTTC.

Here the CDR3 reads CASSGLAGGRGSEQYF. The CDR3 bases are TGTGCCAGCAGTGGACTAGCGGGAGGGCGAGGCTCCGAGCAGTACTTC. The V gene is TRBV28, the J gene TRBJ2-7; 15 nucleotides agree with TRBD2. Trimming took 5 bases from V and 6 from J; bases not matched to a gene: 8. The CDR3 runs to 16 residues. CDR1 is MDHEN, CDR2 SYDVKM, per germline.

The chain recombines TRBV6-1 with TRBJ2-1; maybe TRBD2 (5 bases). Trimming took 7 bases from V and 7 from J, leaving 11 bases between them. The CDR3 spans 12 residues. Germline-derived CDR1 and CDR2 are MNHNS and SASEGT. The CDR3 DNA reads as TGTGCCAGCACCCCGGGGAGAAATGAGCAGTTCTTC. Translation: CASTPGRNEQFF.

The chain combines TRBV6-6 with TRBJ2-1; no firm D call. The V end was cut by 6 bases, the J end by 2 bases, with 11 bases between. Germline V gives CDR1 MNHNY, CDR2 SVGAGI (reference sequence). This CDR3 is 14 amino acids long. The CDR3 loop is CASRSLGAYNEQFF. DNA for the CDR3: TGTGCCAGCAGGTCACTCGGTGCCTACAATGAGCAGTTCTTC.

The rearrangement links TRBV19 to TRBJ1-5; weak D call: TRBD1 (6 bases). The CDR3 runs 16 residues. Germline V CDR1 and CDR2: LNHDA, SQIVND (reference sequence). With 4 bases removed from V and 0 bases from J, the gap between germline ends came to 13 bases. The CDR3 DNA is TGTGCCAGTAGTAATGAGGGGGGTTATAGCAATCAGCCCCAGCATTTT. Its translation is CASSNEGGYSNQPQHF.

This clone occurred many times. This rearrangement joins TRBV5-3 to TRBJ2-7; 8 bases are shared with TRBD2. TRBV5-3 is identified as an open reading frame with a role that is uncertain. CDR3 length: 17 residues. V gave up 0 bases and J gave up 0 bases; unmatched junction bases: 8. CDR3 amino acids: CARSLGTGTRSSYEQYF. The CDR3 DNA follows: TGTGCCAGAAGCTTGGGTACCGGGACTAGAAGCTCCTACGAGCAGTACTTC.

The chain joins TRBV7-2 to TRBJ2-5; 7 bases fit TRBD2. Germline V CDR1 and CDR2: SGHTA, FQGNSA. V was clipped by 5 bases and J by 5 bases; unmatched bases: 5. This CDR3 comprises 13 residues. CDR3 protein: CASSPGRGETQYF. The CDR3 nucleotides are TGTGCCAGCAGCCCTGGGCGGGGGGAGACCCAGTACTTC.

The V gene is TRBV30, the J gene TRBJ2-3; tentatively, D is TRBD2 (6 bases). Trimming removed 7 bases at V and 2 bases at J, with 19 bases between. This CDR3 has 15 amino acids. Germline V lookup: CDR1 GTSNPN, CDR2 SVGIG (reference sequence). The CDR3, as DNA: TGTGCCTCCCTCCCACGGGAGCGGACCACAGATACGCAGTATTTT. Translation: CASLPRERTTDTQYF.

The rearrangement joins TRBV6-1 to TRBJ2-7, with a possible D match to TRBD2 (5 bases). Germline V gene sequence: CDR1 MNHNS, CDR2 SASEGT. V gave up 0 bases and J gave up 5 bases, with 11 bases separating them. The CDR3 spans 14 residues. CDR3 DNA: TGTGCCAGCAGTGAAGCCAATGGGCGGGACGAGCAGTACTTC. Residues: CASSEANGRDEQYF.

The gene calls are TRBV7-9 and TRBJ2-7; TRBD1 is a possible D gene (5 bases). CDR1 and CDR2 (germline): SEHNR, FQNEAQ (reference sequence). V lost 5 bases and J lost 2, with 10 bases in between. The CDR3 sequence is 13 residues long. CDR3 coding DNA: TGTGCCAGCAGCCCACAGGATACCTACGAGCAGTACGTC. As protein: CASSPQDTYEQYV.

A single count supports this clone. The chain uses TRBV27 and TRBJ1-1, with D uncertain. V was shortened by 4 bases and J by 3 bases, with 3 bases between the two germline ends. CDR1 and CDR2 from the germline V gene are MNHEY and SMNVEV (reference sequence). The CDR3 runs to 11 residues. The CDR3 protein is CASSSHTEAFF. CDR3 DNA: TGTGCCAGCAGTTCTCACACTGAAGCTTTCTTT.

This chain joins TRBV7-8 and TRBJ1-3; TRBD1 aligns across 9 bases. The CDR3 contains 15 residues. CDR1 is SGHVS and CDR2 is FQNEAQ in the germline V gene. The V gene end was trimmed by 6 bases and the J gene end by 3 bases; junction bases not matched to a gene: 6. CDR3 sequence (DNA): TGTGCCAGCAGGAGACAGGGGGTCTTTGGAAACACCATATATTTT. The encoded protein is CASRRQGVFGNTIYF.

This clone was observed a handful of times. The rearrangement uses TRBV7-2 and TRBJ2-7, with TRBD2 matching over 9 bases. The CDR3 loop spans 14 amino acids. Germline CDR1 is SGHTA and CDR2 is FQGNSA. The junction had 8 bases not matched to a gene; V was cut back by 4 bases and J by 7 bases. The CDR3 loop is CASSSQREVLEQYF. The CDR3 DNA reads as TGTGCCAGCAGCTCCCAGCGGGAGGTGTTGGAGCAGTACTTC.